What follows describes a single T cell receptor beta chain. Its antigen is undetermined. From its re-call of the 5' RACE reads, TCRdb lists each CDR3 protein once, without DNA. In total, the table holds approximately 340,000 distinct CDR3 sequences. The data originate from a study of monozygotic twins with inflammatory bowel disease. The CDR3 has 17 amino acids. From germline, CDR1 is MNHNS and CDR2 SASEGT. Study outcomes and limitations: A distinction between different T cell subtypes was not possible. No single strong signal or clonotype associated with IBD was supported. IBD patients shared fewer clonotypes with others than healthy twins, especially with disease activity. There were differing immunosuppressive treatments, which may have added variability to patient repertoires.

Material for sequencing was blood. This rearrangement joins TRBV6-1 to TRBJ2-5; TCRdb lists TRBD2, though no DNA is available to test this call. The sequence came from a human donor with ulcerative colitis or Crohn's disease, or a healthy co-twin of an affected twin (not recorded which). CDR3 sequence reads: CASSPNPGSATKETQYF.